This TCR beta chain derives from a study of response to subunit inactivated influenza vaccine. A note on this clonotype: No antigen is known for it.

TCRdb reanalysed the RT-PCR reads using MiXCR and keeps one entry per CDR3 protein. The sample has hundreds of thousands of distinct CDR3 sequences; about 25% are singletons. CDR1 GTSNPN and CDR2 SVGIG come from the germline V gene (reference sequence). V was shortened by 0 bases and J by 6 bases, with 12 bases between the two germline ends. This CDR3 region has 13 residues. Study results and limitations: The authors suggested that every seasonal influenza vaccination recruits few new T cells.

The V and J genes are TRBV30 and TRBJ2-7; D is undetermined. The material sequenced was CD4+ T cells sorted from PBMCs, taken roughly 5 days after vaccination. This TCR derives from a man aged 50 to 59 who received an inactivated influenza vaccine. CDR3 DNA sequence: TGTGCCTGGAGTGTTATGTTGTCGGGCGAGCAGTACTTC. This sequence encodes CAWSVMLSGEQYF.